This T cell receptor beta chain is from a study of shared clonotypes between healthy human individuals. Study results and limitations: Larger estimated richness was generally seen in naive subsets than in memory subsets.

Every subset had its genomic DNA shared out evenly among several immunoSEQ plates. Each sorted subset replicate got 200 ng genomic DNA, 30,000 or so genomes. Only in-frame clones appear in the TCRdb table, and some are missing; sequencing was by immunoSEQ multiplex PCR. Of over 1.5 million clones in the sample, approximately 98% were seen once. The germline CDR1 and CDR2 sequences are SGHRS and YFSETQ. Trimming removed 2 bases at V and 7 bases at J, with 6 bases between. The CDR3 has 12 amino acids. Points on this clone: The antigen is not known.

The material sequenced was naive CD4+ T cells sorted from blood. The subset was: CD45RA+ positively selected. The origin of this receptor is a man between 25 and 39 years old in good health. The genes are TRBV5-1 and TRBJ2-2; no firm D call. The CDR3 DNA reads TGCGCCAGCAGCTTAGAAAACGGGGAGCTGTTTTTT. It specifies CASSLENGELFF.